Each of the 9 T cell receptor beta chains below was sequenced from the same sample in a study of T cell responses to AZD1222 COVID-19 vaccine. The table came from immunoSEQ multiplex PCR; TCRdb's copy has only in-frame clones and leaves some out. The repertoire holds around 150,000 clones, with 90% to 95% as singletons. Sample: peripheral blood, taken 28 days after the second AZD1222 dose. The receptors originated from an adult who received the AZD1222 COVID-19 vaccine.

The chain uses TRBV2 and TRBJ2-3; 8 nucleotides agree with TRBD1. Per the germline V gene, CDR1 is SNHLY and CDR2 is FYNNEI. This CDR3 is built from 13 residues. The trim removed 7 bases at V and 3 bases at J, leaving 3 bases unmatched. CDR3 sequence: CASTDRATDTQYF. CDR3 DNA: TGTGCCAGCACGGACAGGGCGACAGATACGCAGTATTTT.

The chain is built from TRBV27 and TRBJ2-1, with 7 positions matching TRBD2. This CDR3 region has 15 residues. Trimming cost V 10 bases and J 3 bases; bases outside gene matches: 12. Germline V gives CDR1 MNHEY, CDR2 SMNVEV (reference sequence). CDR3 nucleotides: TGTGCCACCCCCGGGATGGCTAGCGGCTACAATGAGCAGTTCTTC. Its protein product is CATPGMASGYNEQFF.

The chain uses TRBV23-1 and TRBJ2-5; 8 bases fit TRBD2. TRBV23-1 is an open reading frame, and its role is uncertain. The CDR3 consists of 15 residues. The V gene end was trimmed by 1 base and the J gene end by 5 bases; junction bases not matched to a gene: 6. CDR3 residues: CASSQFAGLEETQYF. The CDR3 coding sequence is TGCGCCAGCAGTCAATTTGCGGGACTAGAGGAGACCCAGTACTTC.

The chain combines TRBV7-2 with TRBJ1-6; TRBD1 aligns across 7 bases. Germline assignment: CDR1 SGHTA and CDR2 FQGNSA. There are 14 residues in the CDR3. J was trimmed by 8 bases and V by 3 bases; bases with no gene match: 4. CDR3 DNA sequence: TGTGCCAGCAGCTTTACAGGGGCCGATTCACCCCTCCACTTT. Translating it yields CASSFTGADSPLHF. Combining the CDR3 with reference TRBV7-2 and TRBJ1-6 gives the whole variable domain GAGVSQSPSNKVTEKGKDVELRCDPISGHTALYWYRQSLGQGLEFLIYFQGNSAPDKSGLPSDRFSAERTGGSVSTLTIQRTQQEDSAVYLCASSFTGADSPLHFGNGTRLTVT.

The chain is built from TRBV7-2 and TRBJ2-1; D remains ambiguous. The V and J ends lost 1 base and 8 bases respectively, with 9 bases between them. The CDR3 covers 13 residues. Germline V gene lookup returns CDR1 SGHTA and CDR2 FQGNSA. As DNA, the CDR3 is TGTGCCAGCAGCTTAGATCTAGAAGATGAGCAGTTCTTC. It yields the protein CASSLDLEDEQFF. The full variable domain, rest sourced from reference TRBV7-2 and TRBJ2-1, is GAGVSQSPSNKVTEKGKDVELRCDPISGHTALYWYRQSLGQGLEFLIYFQGNSAPDKSGLPSDRFSAERTGGSVSTLTIQRTQQEDSAVYLCASSLDLEDEQFFGPGTRLTVL.

This clone was detected only once. The chain combines TRBV18 with TRBJ1-2, with 7 bases that match TRBD1. Looked up from germline, CDR1 is KGHSH and CDR2 is LQKENI. The CDR3 runs 14 residues. V lost 6 bases, J lost 0 bases, and 4 bases stayed unmatched. The CDR3 DNA sequence: TGTGCCAGCTCCCGACAGGGAGCTAACTATGGCTACACCTTC. This encodes CASSRQGANYGYTF.

The rearrangement links TRBV2 to TRBJ2-1; tentatively, D is TRBD1 (6 bases). Trimming cost V 5 bases and J 0 bases, with 14 bases left between them. There are 16 residues in the CDR3. Germline CDR1 and CDR2: SNHLY and FYNNEI. The CDR3 bases are TGTGCCAGCAGTCCCCGACAGGAAACCTCCTACAATGAGCAGTTCTTC. Its translation: CASSPRQETSYNEQFF.

The genes are TRBV30 and TRBJ2-3, with TRBD2 matching over 10 bases. Germline loops: CDR1 GTSNPN, CDR2 SVGIG (reference sequence). CDR3 length: 15 residues. Losses at the gene ends were 0 bases for V and 3 bases for J; bases not matched to a gene: 3. CDR3 amino acids: CAWSVAGGPTDTQYF. CDR3 DNA: TGTGCCTGGAGTGTAGCGGGAGGGCCTACAGATACGCAGTATTTT.

This clone was seen a single time. The CDR3 spells CATSAPWGSQETQYF. The CDR3 DNA is TGTGCCACTAGCGCTCCTTGGGGATCTCAAGAGACCCAGTACTTC. V usage is TRBV24-1 and J usage is TRBJ2-5, with D tentatively TRBD2 (5 bases). V lost 10 bases and J lost 2, with 19 bases in between. CDR3 size: 15 residues. Germline assignment: CDR1 KGHDR and CDR2 SFDVKD.